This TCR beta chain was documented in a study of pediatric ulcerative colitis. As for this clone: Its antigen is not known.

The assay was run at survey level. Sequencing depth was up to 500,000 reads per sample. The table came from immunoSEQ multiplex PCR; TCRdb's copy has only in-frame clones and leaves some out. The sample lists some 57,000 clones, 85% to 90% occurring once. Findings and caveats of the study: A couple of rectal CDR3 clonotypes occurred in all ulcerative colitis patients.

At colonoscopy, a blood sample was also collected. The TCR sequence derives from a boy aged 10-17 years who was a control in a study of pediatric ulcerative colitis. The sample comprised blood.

Written as DNA, the CDR3 is TGTGCCAGCAGTCCGGGACTAGCGTGGGGCCCAGATACGCAGTATTTT. Its translation is CASSPGLAWGPDTQYF. The chain links TRBV6-6 to TRBJ2-3; 10 bases map to TRBD2. Germline assignment: CDR1 MNHNY and CDR2 SVGAGI (reference sequence). The CDR3 spans 16 residues. V shed 5 bases and J 4 bases; nucleotides not matched to a gene: 9.